Sequencing of this T cell receptor beta chain was carried out in a study of T cells in narcolepsy. The repertoire was sequenced with immunoSEQ multiplex PCR; TCRdb's copy has only in-frame clones and lacks some. This table has 25,000 to 30,000 clones, 87% appearing once. V lost 11 bases and J 8 bases, leaving 12 bases between the germline ends. Germline-derived CDR1 and CDR2 are SGHDN and FVKESK. The CDR3 is made up of 11 amino acids. The count of this clone is one. The receptor was isolated from a human donor in good health. V is TRBV14 and J is TRBJ1-4; perhaps TRBD1 as D (5 bases). Sequenced: memory (CD45RA-) CD4+ T cells from blood. CDR3 sequence: CAEGVKEKLFF. For the CDR3, the DNA is TGTGCCGAAGGGGTAAAGGAAAAACTGTTTTTT. Using reference TRBV14 and TRBJ1-4 for the parts outside the CDR3, the full variable domain is EAGVTQFPSHSVIEKGQTVTLRCDPISGHDNLYWYRRVMGKEIKFLLHFVKESKQDESGMPNNRFLAERTGGTYSTLKVQPAELEDSGVYFCAEGVKEKLFFGSGTQLSVL.